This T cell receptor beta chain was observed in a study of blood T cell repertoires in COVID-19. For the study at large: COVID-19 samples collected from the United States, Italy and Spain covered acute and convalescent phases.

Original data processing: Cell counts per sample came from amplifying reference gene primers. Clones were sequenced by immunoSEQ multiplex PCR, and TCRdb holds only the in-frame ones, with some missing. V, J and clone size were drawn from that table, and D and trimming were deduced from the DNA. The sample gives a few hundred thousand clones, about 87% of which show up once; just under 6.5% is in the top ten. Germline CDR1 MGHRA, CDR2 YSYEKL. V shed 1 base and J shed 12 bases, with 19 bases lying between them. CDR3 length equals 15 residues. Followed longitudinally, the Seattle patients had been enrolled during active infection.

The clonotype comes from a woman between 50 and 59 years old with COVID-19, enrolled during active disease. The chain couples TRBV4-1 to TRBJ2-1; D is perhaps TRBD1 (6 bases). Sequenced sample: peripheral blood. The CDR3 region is CASSQGGDSRRGQFF. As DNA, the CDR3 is TGCGCCAGCAGCCAAGGGGGCGACTCCCGCAGGGGGCAGTTCTTC.